Included here is one T cell receptor (beta chain) sequence, with context. What it recognizes is unknown. This sample was included in a study of beta chain features in type 1 diabetes. Study summary: On cell yields, gender and age, patients and healthy donors were similar. General study points: A definitive answer on HLA type influencing TCRB rearrangement was not reached here. Across patients, naive, central memory and Treg TCRB repertoires exhibited apparently greater similarity than was observed across healthy donors. Shorter TCRB CDR3s, moderately but significantly so, marked every one of the four CD4+ subsets in Type 1 diabetes patients.

V lost 4 bases and J 6 bases, leaving 13 bases between the germline ends. This CDR3 spans 13 amino acids. The V gene's germline CDR1 is SQVTM and CDR2 ANQGSEA. Of the isolated RNA, all was reverse transcribed, and so the sequenced material was expressed TCRB transcripts. Sequenced by immunoSEQ multiplex PCR; TCRdb stores in-frame clones only, minus some. The repertoire holds about 360,000 clones, with roughly 12% as singletons. CD45RO/CCR7/CD25/CD127/CD95/CD27 separated CD4+ naive, central memory, regulatory and stem cell-like memory cells by sorting. J is TRBJ1-5 and V is TRBV29-1; D not certain. This clonotype originated in a woman younger than 30 with type 1 diabetes. The specimen sequenced was naive CD4+ T cells from blood. CDR3 sequence reads: CSVGGDSRQPQHF. In nucleotides, the CDR3 is TGCAGCGTTGGCGGGGATAGCCGTCAGCCCCAGCATTTT.